The T cell receptor (beta chain) described here comes from a study of blood T cell repertoires in COVID-19. Across the study: PBMCs, B-cell-depleted T cells, or T cells provided the cDNA or gDNA that made up the material.

The CDR3 contains 15 residues. V lost 6 bases to trimming and J lost 1 base, with 15 bases between them. The germline CDR1 and CDR2 sequences are MDHEN and SYDVKM. As processed by the authors: Amplification from reference gene primers served as the basis for estimated nucleated cell counts. TCRdb's copy holds only in-frame clones and misses some; the assay was immunoSEQ multiplex PCR. The V and J calls and clone size come from that table; D and trimming were worked out from the DNA. The sample includes around 39,000 clones, 75% to 90% seen only once; the top ten take roughly 9.8%. This clone was picked up a small number of times.

Sequencing was done on a sample of peripheral blood. The V gene is TRBV28, the J gene TRBJ1-1, with D possibly matching TRBD1 (5 bases). The sequence came from a human donor in a cohort sampled during active COVID-19. The chain's CDR3 is CASRPQGSGNTEAFF. The DNA of the CDR3 is TGTGCCAGCAGGCCTCAGGGTAGCGGGAACACTGAAGCTTTCTTT. Drawing the rest from reference TRBV28 and TRBJ1-1, the complete variable domain is DVKVTQSSRYLVKRTGEKVFLECVQDMDHENMFWYRQDPGLGLRLIYFSYDVKMKEKGDIPEGYSVSREKKERFSLILESASTNQTSMYLCASRPQGSGNTEAFFGQGTRLTVV.